What follows are 12 T cell receptor beta chains derived from one specimen sequenced in a study of blood T cell repertoires in COVID-19. Produced via immunoSEQ multiplex PCR; TCRdb's table is partial and in-frame only. Here the sample spans more than 250,000 clones, around 87% being singletons. Sequencing was carried out using PBMCs or T cells enriched from blood (not recorded which). All receptors come from a woman under 40 who had recovered from COVID-19.

This chain links TRBV9 with TRBJ1-4; D uncertain. V dropped 4 bases and J dropped 3 bases, with 7 bases sitting between them. This CDR3 has 13 amino acids. Germline lookup yields CDR1 SGDLS and CDR2 YYNGEE. In DNA, the CDR3 is TGTGCCAGCAGCTCCTCGGCTAATGAAAAACTGTTTTTT. Protein sequence: CASSSSANEKLFF.

The CDR3 loop reads CASSAVEGPGGYTF. The DNA of the CDR3 is TGTGCCAGCAGCGCCGTAGAAGGCCCGGGAGGCTACACCTTC. V is TRBV7-8 and J is TRBJ1-2; no reliable D call. The CDR3 spans 14 residues. The germline gives CDR1 SGHVS, CDR2 FQNEAQ. Trimming left V 5 bases short and J 8 bases short, with 18 bases between.

The V and J genes are TRBV19 and TRBJ1-1, with D possibly TRBD1 on 5 matching bases. The CDR3 runs to 14 residues. Germline-derived CDR1 and CDR2 are LNHDA and SQIVND (reference sequence). V was trimmed by 7 bases and J by 5 bases, leaving 17 bases between them. The CDR3 coding sequence is TGTGCCAGTAACGTCGTCGGGGGGGGTACTGAAGCTTTCTTT. Amino acids: CASNVVGGGTEAFF.

The CDR3 here is CASSSGPSRGYTF. In DNA form, the CDR3 reads TGTGCCAGCAGTTCAGGCCCCAGCCGCGGCTACACCTTC. The rearrangement links TRBV6-5 to TRBJ1-2; D is ambiguous. Trimming cost V 4 bases and J 8 bases, with 14 bases left between them. This CDR3 region has 13 residues. The V gene's germline CDR1 is MNHEY and CDR2 SVGAGI.

The V gene is TRBV2, the J gene TRBJ1-4; 11 bases map to TRBD1. With 1 base clipped from V and 12 bases from J, the junction kept 1 base outside the gene matches. The CDR3 runs to 13 residues. Looked up from germline, CDR1 is SNHLY and CDR2 is FYNNEI. The CDR3 DNA sequence: TGTGCCAGCAGTGAAGGGACAGGGGGCCAACTGTTTTTT. Encoded protein: CASSEGTGGQLFF.

The chain employs TRBV25-1 and TRBJ2-5; 7 bases line up with TRBD1. Germline assignment: CDR1 MGHDK and CDR2 SYGVNS. This CDR3 is built from 15 residues. V shed 4 bases and J 2 bases; nucleotides not matched to a gene: 7. The DNA for the CDR3 is TGTGCCAGCAGTGCCGGGGACAGTAATCAAGAGACCCAGTACTTC. Residues: CASSAGDSNQETQYF. Combining the CDR3 with reference TRBV25-1 and TRBJ2-5 gives the whole variable domain EADIYQTPRYLVIGTGKKITLECSQTMGHDKMYWYQQDPGMELHLIHYSYGVNSTEKGDLSSESTVSRIRTEHFPLTLESARPSHTSQYLCASSAGDSNQETQYFGPGTRLLVL.

The gene calls are TRBV27 and TRBJ1-2; possibly TRBD1 for D (6 bases). Trimming removed 4 bases from V and 7 bases from J, with 16 bases in between. The CDR3 is 14 amino acids. Looked up from germline, CDR1 is MNHEY and CDR2 is SMNVEV (reference sequence). Written as DNA, the CDR3 is TGTGCCAGCAGTTCGGGACATTCTGCGGGTGGCTACACCTTC. This codes for CASSSGHSAGGYTF.

The J gene is TRBJ1-1, the V gene TRBV7-9; 9 positions match TRBD1. This CDR3 spans 14 amino acids. V lost 5 bases to trimming and J lost 6 bases; unmatched junction nucleotides: 7. Looked up from germline, CDR1 is SEHNR and CDR2 is FQNEAQ (reference sequence). This chain's CDR3 is CASSEGTGMSEAFF. CDR3 nucleotides: TGTGCCAGCAGCGAAGGGACAGGGATGTCTGAAGCTTTCTTT.

The chain couples TRBV7-8 to TRBJ1-4; weak D call: TRBD1 (6 bases). Deletions cut 4 bases from V and 7 bases from J, with 16 bases between. In germline, CDR1 is SGHVS, CDR2 FQNEAQ. The CDR3 consists of 15 residues. The CDR3 loop reads CASSSTGTTGEKLFF. The CDR3 DNA sequence: TGTGCCAGCAGCTCTACCGGGACAACGGGTGAAAAACTGTTTTTT.

V usage is TRBV5-1 and J usage is TRBJ2-5; TRBD1 matches 11 bases. The CDR3 is made up of 15 amino acids. Germline values: CDR1 SGHRS, CDR2 YFSETQ. The V gene end was trimmed by 4 bases and the J gene end by 1 base; junction bases not matched to a gene: 3. The CDR3 is CASSGGTGGQETQYF. CDR3 nucleotides: TGCGCCAGCAGCGGTGGGACAGGGGGCCAAGAGACCCAGTACTTC.

The chain uses TRBV7-8 and TRBJ2-1, with 9 bases lining up with TRBD2. Germline CDR1 reads SGHVS; CDR2 reads FQNEAQ. V gave up 1 base and J gave up 5 bases; unmatched junction bases: 9. CDR3 length: 17 residues. The CDR3 here is CASSLVFRTSAHNEQFF. CDR3 DNA sequence: TGTGCCAGCAGCTTAGTGTTTAGGACTAGCGCACACAATGAGCAGTTCTTC.

V gene TRBV20-1 combines with J gene TRBJ1-2, with 7 bases matching TRBD1. This CDR3 has 11 residues. Germline values: CDR1 DFQATT, CDR2 SNEGSKA (reference sequence). V lost 2 bases and J lost 8; bases outside the gene matches: 2. In nucleotides, the CDR3 is TGCAGTGCTAGAACAGGGGAAGGCTACACCTTC. This codes for CSARTGEGYTF.